This is a list of T cell receptor beta chains from one sample in a study of PD-1 blockade in classical Hodgkin lymphoma. TCRdb's table, derived via immunoSEQ multiplex PCR, lists solely in-frame clones and lacks some. This sample has approximately 30,000 clones, with roughly 72% found just once. The specimen comprised peripheral blood mononuclear cells (PBMCs), sampled before the fourth cycle of nivolumab. The source of these receptors is a human donor with classical Hodgkin lymphoma. Both conserved end residues are part of each CDR3. The order of the fields is J gene, V gene, clone size, D gene, CDR3 protein, CDR3 DNA. A D gene is named only where the DNA matches it firmly. Clone size is not always given. Where it is, it says once, few, many or a class for expanded clones.

j_call: TRBJ2-6; v_call: TRBV21-1; clone_size: -; d_call: -; cdr3_aa: CASITPPIASGANVLTF; cdr3_nt: TGTGCCAGCATAACCCCCCCCATTGCCTCTGGGGCCAACGTCCTGACTTTC
j_call: TRBJ2-1; v_call: TRBV6-1; clone_size: once; d_call: -; cdr3_aa: CASNRAGWDEQFF; cdr3_nt: TGTGCCAGCAATCGGGCAGGGTGGGATGAGCAGTTCTTC
j_call: TRBJ1-2; v_call: TRBV10-3; clone_size: -; d_call: -; cdr3_aa: CAISSGTENYGYTF; cdr3_nt: TGTGCCATCAGTTCCGGGACTGAGAACTATGGCTACACCTTC
j_call: TRBJ2-7; v_call: TRBV4-2; clone_size: -; d_call: TRBD1; cdr3_aa: CASSRTGGGEQYF; cdr3_nt: TGTGCCAGCAGCCGGACAGGGGGCGGCGAGCAGTACTTC
j_call: TRBJ1-1; v_call: TRBV7-2; clone_size: -; d_call: TRBD1; cdr3_aa: CASSARQGAGTEAFF; cdr3_nt: TGTGCCAGCAGCGCGCGACAGGGGGCGGGCACTGAAGCTTTCTTT
j_call: TRBJ1-4; v_call: TRBV6-5; clone_size: -; d_call: -; cdr3_aa: CASSYMGAQGEKLFF; cdr3_nt: TGTGCCAGCAGTTATATGGGGGCGCAGGGTGAAAAACTGTTTTTT
j_call: TRBJ1-2; v_call: TRBV19; clone_size: -; d_call: -; cdr3_aa: CASSIYSDNNYGYTF; cdr3_nt: TGTGCCAGTAGTATCTATTCCGATAATAACTATGGCTACACCTTC
j_call: TRBJ1-3; v_call: TRBV2; clone_size: -; d_call: -; cdr3_aa: CASNRGTAGNTIYF; cdr3_nt: TGTGCCAGCAATCGGGGGACGGCTGGAAACACCATATATTTT
j_call: TRBJ2-7; v_call: TRBV11-2; clone_size: -; d_call: TRBD1; cdr3_aa: CASSWDSSYEQYF; cdr3_nt: TGTGCCAGCAGCTGGGACAGCTCCTACGAGCAGTACTTC
j_call: TRBJ2-7; v_call: TRBV7-2; clone_size: -; d_call: -; cdr3_aa: CASSSDPRGGSEQYF; cdr3_nt: TGTGCCAGCAGCTCAGACCCCCGAGGTGGGTCCGAGCAGTACTTC
j_call: TRBJ1-2; v_call: TRBV29-1; clone_size: -; d_call: -; cdr3_aa: CSVEEGPNLPGYTF; cdr3_nt: TGCAGCGTTGAAGAGGGGCCTAATCTCCCTGGCTACACCTTC
j_call: TRBJ2-3; v_call: TRBV13; clone_size: -; d_call: -; cdr3_aa: CASSLPWDGNTDTQYF; cdr3_nt: TGTGCCAGCAGCCTACCTTGGGACGGGAACACAGATACGCAGTATTTT
j_call: TRBJ1-3; v_call: TRBV6-6; clone_size: -; d_call: -; cdr3_aa: CASSFSGQQAIYF; cdr3_nt: TGTGCCAGCAGTTTCTCGGGCCAACAGGCCATATATTTT
j_call: TRBJ2-7; v_call: TRBV27; clone_size: few; d_call: -; cdr3_aa: CASARVEFSLSYEQYF; cdr3_nt: TGTGCCAGCGCCCGAGTGGAGTTCTCCCTCTCCTACGAGCAGTACTTC
j_call: TRBJ1-5; v_call: TRBV19; clone_size: -; d_call: -; cdr3_aa: CASSLDWGSDMIQPQHF; cdr3_nt: TGTGCCAGTAGTCTCGATTGGGGCAGCGACATGATTCAGCCCCAGCATTTT
j_call: TRBJ2-5; v_call: TRBV2; clone_size: few; d_call: -; cdr3_aa: CASRLDAGETQYF; cdr3_nt: TGTGCCAGCAGGCTGGATGCGGGAGAGACCCAGTACTTC
j_call: TRBJ1-1; v_call: TRBV5-1; clone_size: -; d_call: -; cdr3_aa: CASSFGGDTEAFF; cdr3_nt: TGCGCCAGCAGCTTTGGGGGGGACACTGAAGCTTTCTTT
j_call: TRBJ2-2; v_call: TRBV5-1; clone_size: once; d_call: -; cdr3_aa: CASRRTGELFF; cdr3_nt: TGCGCCAGCAGAAGGACCGGGGAGCTGTTTTTT
j_call: TRBJ1-1; v_call: TRBV10-1; clone_size: -; d_call: -; cdr3_aa: CASTLLDTEAFF; cdr3_nt: TGCGCCAGCACGCTCCTAGACACTGAAGCTTTCTTT
j_call: TRBJ1-6; v_call: TRBV14; clone_size: once; d_call: -; cdr3_aa: CASSQEMGITASPLHF; cdr3_nt: TGTGCCAGCAGCCAAGAGATGGGGATTACAGCTTCACCCCTCCACTTT
j_call: TRBJ2-5; v_call: TRBV5-1; clone_size: -; d_call: TRBD2; cdr3_aa: CASSLGLAGQETQYF; cdr3_nt: TGCGCCAGCAGCTTGGGTCTAGCGGGACAAGAGACCCAGTACTTC
j_call: TRBJ1-1; v_call: TRBV6-6; clone_size: -; d_call: -; cdr3_aa: CASSSSEARMNTEAFF; cdr3_nt: TGTGCCAGCAGTTCCTCGGAGGCTCGAATGAACACTGAAGCTTTCTTT
j_call: TRBJ1-1; v_call: TRBV19; clone_size: -; d_call: -; cdr3_aa: CASSSGGSRLTEAFF; cdr3_nt: TGTGCCAGTAGTTCAGGTGGATCCCGGCTCACTGAAGCTTTCTTT
j_call: TRBJ2-1; v_call: TRBV4-2; clone_size: -; d_call: -; cdr3_aa: CASSQDRGSYNEQFF; cdr3_nt: TGTGCCAGCAGCCAAGATAGGGGCTCATACAATGAGCAGTTCTTC
j_call: TRBJ1-4; v_call: TRBV30; clone_size: -; d_call: -; cdr3_aa: CAWSYGDGDEKLFF; cdr3_nt: TGTGCCTGGAGTTATGGGGACGGCGATGAAAAACTGTTTTTT
j_call: TRBJ2-3; v_call: TRBV28; clone_size: once; d_call: TRBD2; cdr3_aa: CASRLGGLAGADTQYF; cdr3_nt: TGTGCCAGCAGACTGGGCGGACTAGCGGGAGCAGATACGCAGTATTTT
j_call: TRBJ1-6; v_call: TRBV5-4; clone_size: -; d_call: -; cdr3_aa: CASSLGSPTSLNSPLHF; cdr3_nt: TGTGCCAGCAGCTTGGGTTCCCCGACATCCCTAAATTCACCCCTCCACTTT
j_call: TRBJ2-1; v_call: TRBV7-3; clone_size: -; d_call: -; cdr3_aa: CASSFLGGNNEQFF; cdr3_nt: TGTGCCAGCAGCTTCCTGGGCGGAAACAATGAGCAGTTCTTC
j_call: TRBJ2-3; v_call: TRBV19; clone_size: -; d_call: TRBD2; cdr3_aa: CASSISSGRDTQYF; cdr3_nt: TGTGCCAGTAGTATATCTAGCGGGAGAGATACGCAGTATTTT
j_call: TRBJ2-7; v_call: TRBV7-9; clone_size: -; d_call: -; cdr3_aa: CSGSPVPSYEQYF; cdr3_nt: TGTTCGGGAAGCCCCGTGCCCTCCTACGAGCAGTACTTC
j_call: TRBJ1-1; v_call: TRBV5-1; clone_size: -; d_call: -; cdr3_aa: CASSLVTAVNTEAFF; cdr3_nt: TGCGCCAGCAGCTTGGTTACAGCTGTGAACACTGAAGCTTTCTTT
j_call: TRBJ2-1; v_call: TRBV19; clone_size: once; d_call: -; cdr3_aa: CASMAGLNEQFF; cdr3_nt: TGTGCCAGTATGGCAGGGTTAAATGAGCAGTTCTTC
j_call: TRBJ2-7; v_call: TRBV6-6; clone_size: once; d_call: TRBD2; cdr3_aa: CASSYSFGTRSYEQYF; cdr3_nt: TGTGCCAGCAGTTACTCGTTCGGGACTAGGAGCTACGAGCAGTACTTC
j_call: TRBJ2-2; v_call: TRBV6-6; clone_size: -; d_call: TRBD2; cdr3_aa: CASSYKLAGGGELFF; cdr3_nt: TGTGCCAGCAGTTATAAGCTAGCGGGGGGCGGGGAGCTGTTTTTT
j_call: TRBJ1-2; v_call: TRBV30; clone_size: -; d_call: -; cdr3_aa: CAWSPGNYGYTF; cdr3_nt: TGTGCCTGGAGTCCCGGTAACTATGGCTACACCTTC
j_call: TRBJ2-3; v_call: TRBV5-1; clone_size: once; d_call: TRBD2; cdr3_aa: CASSPLAGEDTQYF; cdr3_nt: TGCGCCAGCAGCCCACTAGCGGGAGAGGATACGCAGTATTTT
j_call: TRBJ2-5; v_call: TRBV5-1; clone_size: -; d_call: -; cdr3_aa: CASSSDNAPETQYF; cdr3_nt: TGCGCCAGCAGCTCTGACAATGCCCCAGAGACCCAGTACTTC
j_call: TRBJ2-1; v_call: TRBV18; clone_size: few; d_call: -; cdr3_aa: CASSPSLLADNEQFF; cdr3_nt: TGTGCCAGCTCACCATCCCTCCTAGCAGACAATGAGCAGTTCTTC
j_call: TRBJ1-1; v_call: TRBV2; clone_size: once; d_call: -; cdr3_aa: CASSHEMPGEAFF; cdr3_nt: TGTGCCAGCAGTCATGAAATGCCGGGGGAAGCTTTCTTT
j_call: TRBJ2-2; v_call: TRBV13; clone_size: -; d_call: TRBD1; cdr3_aa: CASSQDRGFNTGELFF; cdr3_nt: TGTGCCAGCAGCCAAGACAGGGGGTTTAACACCGGGGAGCTGTTTTTT
j_call: TRBJ2-1; v_call: TRBV11-2; clone_size: -; d_call: TRBD2; cdr3_aa: CASSSYPSGGAEEQFF; cdr3_nt: TGTGCCAGCAGCTCCTATCCTAGCGGGGGGGCCGAAGAGCAGTTCTTC
j_call: TRBJ2-2; v_call: TRBV4-1; clone_size: -; d_call: TRBD1; cdr3_aa: CASSQEQGARTGELFF; cdr3_nt: TGCGCCAGCAGCCAAGAACAGGGGGCGCGGACCGGGGAGCTGTTTTTT
j_call: TRBJ1-2; v_call: TRBV7-9; clone_size: few; d_call: -; cdr3_aa: CASSLRPAETSHYGYTF; cdr3_nt: TGTGCCAGCAGCTTGCGGCCTGCGGAGACCAGCCACTATGGCTACACCTTC
j_call: TRBJ1-2; v_call: TRBV19; clone_size: -; d_call: -; cdr3_aa: CASSPAWTAQGYTF; cdr3_nt: TGTGCCAGTAGTCCCGCCTGGACTGCGCAGGGCTACACCTTC
j_call: TRBJ1-5; v_call: TRBV30; clone_size: -; d_call: -; cdr3_aa: CAWSVAFNQPQHF; cdr3_nt: TGTGCCTGGAGTGTAGCTTTCAATCAGCCCCAGCATTTT